Included here is one T cell receptor (beta chain) sequence, with context. This clone's antigen is unknown. Within one base of it there is no much larger clone, and no base qualities were kept. This specimen belongs to a study of T cells in Graves' hyperthyroidism and ophthalmopathy (dated 2019 in TCRdb). For the study in its entirety: Peripheral blood samples were taken at the time of initial diagnosis, prior to any treatment. To identify distinguishing TCR V-J signatures, a discovery cohort of around 98 patients was used, comprising 43 with Graves' ophthalmopathy and roughly 60 with stable Graves' hyperthyroidism. An independent validation cohort of about 19 hyperthyroidism patients and 17 patients who later progressed to ophthalmopathy tested prospective prediction of ophthalmopathy. The roughly 100 discovery patients were randomly divided into training and test sets at a 7:3 ratio. The study also compared thyroid tissue and blood T-cell repertoires from roughly six Graves' hyperthyroidism patients. After sampling, hyperthyroidism patients received methimazole starting at 30 mg daily, and ophthalmopathy patients received high-dose intravenous methylprednisolone. The paper reports TCR Vbeta CDR3 sequencing of roughly 140 peripheral blood samples: under 45 ophthalmopathy, under 80 hyperthyroidism and 17 progressor patients.

Study-wide conclusions, independent of this receptor: Most expanded thyroid clonotypes (frequency above 0.001) were also found in blood, which suggests that blood repertoires may mirror thyroid immune responses. Ophthalmopathy was separated from stable hyperthyroidism by a 13 V-J signature model, with 87.88% sensitivity and 81% to 82% specificity obtained in cross-validation and 80%/75% obtained in testing. No statistical method was used to fix the sample size in advance, and group allocation was not hidden from the investigators. In validation, progression to ophthalmopathy was predicted by the model with more than 65% sensitivity and under 85% specificity, a median of 6.5 months before onset.

The TCR beta CDR3 regions were amplified from the RNA transcripts. The TCR CDR3 was subjected to a first round of RT-PCR using the HTBI primer set and the Qiagen OneStep RT-PCR kit. Libraries were constructed in a second round of multiplex PCR, after which size selection and purification were performed. Libraries were sequenced paired-end with 100 bp reads on an Illumina HiSeq2000. Under the source paper's analysis protocol: SOAPnuke was used to process the raw data, removing reads that contained adapters or uncalled bases, had a mean Phred below 15, or lacked an exact match to the constant primer or identifier. High-quality paired reads were merged using COPE v1.2.5, and each unique nucleotide sequence was defined as a clonotype. MiTCR v1.1 was used to align clonotypes to the IMGT TRBV, TRBD and TRBJ reference segments. The analysis included only V-J combinations with a frequency above 0.0001, which together covered 98% to 99.2% of the repertoires. A TCS score was defined as the ratio between F50 (clonal expansion) and ExV (chaos), using BLOSUM62-based TCRdist between CDR3 peptides within each V-J. Welch's t-statistics and random forest reduced just over 500 V-J features to 13, which were used in a naive Bayes classifier (R e1071). TCRdb handled the public reads itself, with Q25 trimming in fastp and clone calling in MiXCR, and kept productive beta chains. Duplicate CDR3 protein sequences are folded into a single record with the most common DNA and genes. Clone size and V and J calls follow TCRdb, not the original study. In all, the sample holds some 740,000 distinct CDR3 sequences, and 13% to 15% of those were seen once. The top ten constitute about 9.4% of the sample.

The CDR3, cysteine through phenylalanine, is 16 amino acids long. Only the CDR3 part of the read is kept: 48 bases, read in frame from the first base. Looking up the germline V gene yields CDR1 LGHNA and CDR2 YNFKEQ. The V and J ends are trimmed by 4 bases and 2 bases, leaving 17 bases between them. Stable Graves' hyperthyroidism was defined as the absence of progression to ophthalmopathy over 18 months of follow-up. The hyperthyroidism patients were between 18 and 65 years old and newly diagnosed, with a disease duration of less than 2 months. Any patient with an uncontrolled infection, another autoimmune disease, pregnancy or lactation was excluded. Diagnoses were based on clinical symptoms, serum thyroxine and TRAb, thyroid ultrasound and orbital computed tomography. PBMCs were isolated from approximately 10 ml of fresh peripheral blood by Ficoll-Paque density gradient centrifugation. Trizol reagent was used to extract total RNA, and RNA quality was then checked on an Agilent 2100 Bioanalyzer.

The sequenced material came from blood. This chain is built from TRBV4-2 and TRBJ1-2; TRBD1 is perhaps the D gene, given 5 matching bases. This sequence originates from a woman aged 18-30 years with Graves' hyperthyroidism. The DNA sequence follows: TGTGCCAGCAGCCCCCTCTTATGGGGGGGGAACTATGGCTACACCTTC. It encodes CASSPLLWGGNYGYTF.